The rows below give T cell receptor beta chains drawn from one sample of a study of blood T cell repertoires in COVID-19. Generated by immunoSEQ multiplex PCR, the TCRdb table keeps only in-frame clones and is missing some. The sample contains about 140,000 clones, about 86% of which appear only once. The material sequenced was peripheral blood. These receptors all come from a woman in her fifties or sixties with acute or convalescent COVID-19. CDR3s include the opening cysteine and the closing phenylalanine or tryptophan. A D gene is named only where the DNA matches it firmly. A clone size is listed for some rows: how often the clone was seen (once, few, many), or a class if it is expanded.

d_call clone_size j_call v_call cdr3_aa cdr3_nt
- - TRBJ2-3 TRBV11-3 CASSLEEGSSTDTQYF TGTGCCAGCAGCTTAGAGGAGGGATCTAGCACAGATACGCAGTATTTT
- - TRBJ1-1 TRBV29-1 CSVEYRALNTEAFF TGCAGCGTTGAATACAGGGCCCTGAACACTGAAGCTTTCTTT
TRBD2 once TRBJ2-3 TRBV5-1 CASGWAGGTDTQYF TGCGCCAGCGGATGGGCGGGGGGCACAGATACGCAGTATTTT
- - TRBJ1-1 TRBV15 CATSRDPSTEAFF TGTGCCACCAGCAGAGATCCGTCGACTGAAGCTTTCTTT
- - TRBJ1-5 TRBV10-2 CASMPREGQPQHF TGCGCCAGCATGCCCAGGGAGGGTCAGCCCCAGCATTTT
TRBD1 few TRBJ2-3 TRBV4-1 CASSPPTGMGTDTQYF TGCGCCAGCAGCCCTCCGACAGGGATGGGCACAGATACGCAGTATTTT
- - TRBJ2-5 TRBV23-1 CASSQSKGNWPPSKQPRGETQYF TGCGCCAGCAGTCAATCAAAAGGAAATTGGCCTCCTTCCAAACAACCAAGGGGAGAGACCCAGTACTTC
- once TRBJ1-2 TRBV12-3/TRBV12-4 CASSLRAGDGYTF TGTGCCAGCAGTTTGAGGGCAGGGGATGGCTACACCTTC
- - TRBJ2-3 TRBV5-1 CASSLVGVSTDTQYF TGCGCCAGCAGCTTGGTCGGGGTTAGCACAGATACGCAGTATTTT
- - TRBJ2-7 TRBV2 CASRTDLGAGDYEQYF TGTGCCAGCAGGACCGACCTGGGGGCCGGAGATTACGAGCAGTACTTC
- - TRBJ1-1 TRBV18 CASSAGHTNTEAFF TGTGCCAGCTCAGCCGGACACACGAACACTGAAGCTTTCTTT
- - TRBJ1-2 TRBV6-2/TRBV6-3 CASSYTGDYGYTF TGTGCCAGCAGTTACACGGGAGACTATGGCTACACCTTC
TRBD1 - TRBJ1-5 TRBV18 CASSPETGGMKPQHF TGTGCCAGCTCACCGGAGACAGGGGGCATGAAGCCCCAGCATTTT
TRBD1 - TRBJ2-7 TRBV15 CATSRDGGQGLYEQYF TGTGCCACCAGCAGAGATGGTGGACAGGGACTTTACGAGCAGTACTTC
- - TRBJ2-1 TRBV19 CASSIGASGGLSYNEQFF TGTGCCAGTAGTATAGGAGCATCGGGGGGCCTCTCCTACAATGAGCAGTTCTTC
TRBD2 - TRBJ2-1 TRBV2 CASSPPRASGGDPYNEQFF TGTGCCAGCAGCCCCCCCAGGGCTAGCGGGGGAGATCCCTACAATGAGCAGTTCTTC
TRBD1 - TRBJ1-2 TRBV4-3 CASSQEDRSNYGYTF TGCGCCAGCAGCCAAGAGGACAGGAGCAACTATGGCTACACCTTC
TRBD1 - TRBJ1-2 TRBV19 CASSIDRVYGYTF TGTGCCAGTAGTATCGACAGGGTATATGGCTACACCTTC
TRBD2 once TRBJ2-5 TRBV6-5 CASRGLAGVETQYF TGTGCCAGCAGGGGACTAGCGGGGGTCGAGACCCAGTACTTC
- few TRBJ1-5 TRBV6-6 CASSYDSPNQPQHF TGTGCCAGCAGTTACGACAGTCCCAATCAGCCCCAGCATTTT
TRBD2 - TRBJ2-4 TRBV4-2 CASSQQRGASKNIQYF TGTGCCAGCAGCCAACAGCGGGGGGCGTCCAAAAACATTCAGTACTTC
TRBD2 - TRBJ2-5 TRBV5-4 CASSLNPSGVGRETQYF TGTGCCAGCAGCTTAAACCCTAGCGGCGTGGGGCGGGAGACCCAGTACTTC
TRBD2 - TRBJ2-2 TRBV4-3 CASSQGTSGAGELFF TGCGCCAGCAGCCAAGGGACTAGCGGGGCCGGGGAGCTGTTTTTT
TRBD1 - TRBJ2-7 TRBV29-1 CSHSGTGGYGEQYF TGCAGCCATTCCGGGACAGGGGGTTATGGGGAGCAGTACTTC
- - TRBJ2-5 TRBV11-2 CASSLARTIPYQETQYF TGTGCCAGCAGCTTAGCCCGGACTATACCGTACCAAGAGACCCAGTACTTC